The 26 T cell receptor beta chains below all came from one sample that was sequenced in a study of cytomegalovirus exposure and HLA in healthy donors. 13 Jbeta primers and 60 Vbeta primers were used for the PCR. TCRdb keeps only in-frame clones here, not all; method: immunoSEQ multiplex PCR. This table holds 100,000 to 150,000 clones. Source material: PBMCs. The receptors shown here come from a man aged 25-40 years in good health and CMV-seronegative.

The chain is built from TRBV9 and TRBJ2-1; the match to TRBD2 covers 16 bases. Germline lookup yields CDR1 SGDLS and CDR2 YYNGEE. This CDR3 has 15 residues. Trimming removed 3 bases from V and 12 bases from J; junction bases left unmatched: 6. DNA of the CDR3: TGTGCCAGCAGCGGGGGGACTAGCGGGAGGGTTGGGCAGTTCTTC. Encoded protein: CASSGGTSGRVGQFF.

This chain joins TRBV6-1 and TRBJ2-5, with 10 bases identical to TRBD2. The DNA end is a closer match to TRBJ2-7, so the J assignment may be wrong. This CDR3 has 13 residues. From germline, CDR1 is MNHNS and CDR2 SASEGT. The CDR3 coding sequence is TGTGCCAGCAGAGGGACTAGCGCCTACGAGCAGTACTTC. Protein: CASRGTSAYEQYF.

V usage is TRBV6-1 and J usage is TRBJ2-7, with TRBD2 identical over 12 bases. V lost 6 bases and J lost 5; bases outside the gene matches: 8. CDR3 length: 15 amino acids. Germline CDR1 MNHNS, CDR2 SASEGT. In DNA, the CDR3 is TGTGCCAGCAGGGCCCCTAGCGGGAGGGCCCACGAGCAGTACTTC. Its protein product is CASRAPSGRAHEQYF.

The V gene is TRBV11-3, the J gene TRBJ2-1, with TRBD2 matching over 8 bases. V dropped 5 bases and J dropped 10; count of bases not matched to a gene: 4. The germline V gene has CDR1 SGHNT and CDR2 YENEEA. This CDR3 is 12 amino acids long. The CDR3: CASSHIAGEQFF. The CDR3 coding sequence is TGTGCCAGCAGCCATATAGCGGGGGAGCAGTTCTTC.

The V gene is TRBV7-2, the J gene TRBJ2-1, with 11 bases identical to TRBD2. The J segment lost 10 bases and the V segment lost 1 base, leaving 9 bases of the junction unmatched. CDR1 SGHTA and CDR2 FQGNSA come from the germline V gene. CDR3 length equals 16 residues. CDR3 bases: TGTGCCAGCAGCTTAGAACTAGCGGGAGCTTCACGGGAGCAGTTCTTC. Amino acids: CASSLELAGASREQFF.

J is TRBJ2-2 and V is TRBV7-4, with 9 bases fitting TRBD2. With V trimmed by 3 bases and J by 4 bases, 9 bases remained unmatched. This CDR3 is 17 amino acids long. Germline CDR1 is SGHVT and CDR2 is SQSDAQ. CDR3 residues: CASSFLVAGGTTGELFF. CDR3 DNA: TGTGCCAGCAGCTTTTTGGTGGCGGGAGGGACCACCGGGGAGCTGTTTTTT. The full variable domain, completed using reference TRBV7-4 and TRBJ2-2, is GAGVSQSPRYKVAKRGRDVALRCDSISGHVTLYWYRQTLGQGSEVLTYSQSDAQRDKSGRPSGRFSAERPERSVSTLKIQRTEQGDSAVYLCASSFLVAGGTTGELFFGEGSRLTVL.

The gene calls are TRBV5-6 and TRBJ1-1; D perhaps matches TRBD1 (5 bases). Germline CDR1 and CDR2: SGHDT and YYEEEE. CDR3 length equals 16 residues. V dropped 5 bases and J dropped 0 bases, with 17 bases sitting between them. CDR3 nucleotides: TGTGCCAGCAGGGGTCGGGGGGTAGGGGTGAACACTGAAGCTTTCTTT. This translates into CASRGRGVGVNTEAFF.

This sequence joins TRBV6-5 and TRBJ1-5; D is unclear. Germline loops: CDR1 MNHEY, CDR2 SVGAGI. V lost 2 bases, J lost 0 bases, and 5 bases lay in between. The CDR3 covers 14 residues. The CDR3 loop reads CASSYARSNQPQHF. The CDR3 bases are TGTGCCAGCAGTTACGCGCGTAGCAATCAGCCCCAGCATTTT.

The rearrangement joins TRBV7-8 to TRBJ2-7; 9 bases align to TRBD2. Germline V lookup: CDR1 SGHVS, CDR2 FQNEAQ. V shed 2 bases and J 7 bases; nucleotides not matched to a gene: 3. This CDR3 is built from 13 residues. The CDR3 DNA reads TGTGCCAGCAGCTTACTAGCGGGACGGGAGCAGTACTTC. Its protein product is CASSLLAGREQYF. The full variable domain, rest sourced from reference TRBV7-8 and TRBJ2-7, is GAGVSQSPRYKVAKRGQDVALRCDPISGHVSLFWYQQALGQGPEFLTYFQNEAQLDKSGLPSDRFFAERPEGSVSTLKIQRTQQEDSAVYLCASSLLAGREQYFGPGTRLTVT.

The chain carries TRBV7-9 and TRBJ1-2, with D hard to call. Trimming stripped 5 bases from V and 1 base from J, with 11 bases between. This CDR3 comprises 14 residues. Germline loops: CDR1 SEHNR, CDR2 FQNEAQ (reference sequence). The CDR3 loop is CASSPTSGNYGYTF. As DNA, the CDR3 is TGTGCCAGCAGCCCAACTAGCGGTAACTATGGCTACACCTTC.

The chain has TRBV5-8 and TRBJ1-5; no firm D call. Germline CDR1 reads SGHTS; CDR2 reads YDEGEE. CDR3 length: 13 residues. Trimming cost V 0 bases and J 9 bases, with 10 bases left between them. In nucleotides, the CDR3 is TGTGCCAGCAGCTTGGATCCGGGTCCGCCCCAGCATTTT. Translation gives CASSLDPGPPQHF. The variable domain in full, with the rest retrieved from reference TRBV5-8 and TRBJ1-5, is EAGVTQSPTHLIKTRGQQATLRCSPISGHTSVYWYQQALGLGLQFLLWYDEGEERNRGNFPPRFSGRQFPNYSSELNVNALELEDSALYLCASSLDPGPPQHFGDGTRLSIL.

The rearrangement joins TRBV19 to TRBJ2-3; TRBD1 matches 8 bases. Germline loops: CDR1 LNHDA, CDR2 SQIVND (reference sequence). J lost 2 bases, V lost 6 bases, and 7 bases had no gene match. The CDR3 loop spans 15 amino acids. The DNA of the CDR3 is TGTGCCAGTAGCCTCGACAGGGGACTCACAGATACGCAGTATTTT. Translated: CASSLDRGLTDTQYF.

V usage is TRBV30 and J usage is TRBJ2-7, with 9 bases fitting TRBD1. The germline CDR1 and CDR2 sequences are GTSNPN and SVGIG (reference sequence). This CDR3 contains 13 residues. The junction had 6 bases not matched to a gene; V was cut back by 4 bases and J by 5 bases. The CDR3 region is CAWTGTGYHEQYF. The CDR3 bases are TGTGCCTGGACCGGGACAGGGTACCACGAGCAGTACTTC. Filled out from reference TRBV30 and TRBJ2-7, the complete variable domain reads SQTIHQWPATLVQPVGSPLSLECTVEGTSNPNLYWYRQAAGRGLQLLFYSVGIGQISSEVPQNLSASRPQDRQFILSSKKLLLSDSGFYLCAWTGTGYHEQYFGPGTRLTVT.

CDR3 coding DNA: TGTGCCAGCAGTTACGGGACAGGGGGCGGCGAGCAGTACTTC. It codes for CASSYGTGGGEQYF. The chain has TRBV6-5 and TRBJ2-7; TRBD1 matches at 12 bases. The germline V gene has CDR1 MNHEY and CDR2 SVGAGI. Trimming removed 2 bases from V and 6 bases from J; junction bases left unmatched: 2. CDR3 length: 14 residues.

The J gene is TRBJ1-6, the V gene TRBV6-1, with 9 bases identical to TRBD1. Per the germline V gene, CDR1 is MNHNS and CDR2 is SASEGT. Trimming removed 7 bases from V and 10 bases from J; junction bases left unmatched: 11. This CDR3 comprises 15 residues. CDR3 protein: CASTQGRTGVSPLHF. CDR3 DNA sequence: TGTGCCAGCACCCAAGGGAGGACAGGGGTCTCACCCCTCCACTTT.

CDR3 residues: CASSLAGLGSTGELFF. The CDR3 DNA sequence: TGTGCCAGCAGCTTAGCTGGGCTAGGGAGCACCGGGGAGCTGTTTTTT. The chain carries TRBV7-2 and TRBJ2-2; a possible D gene is TRBD2 (5 bases). The germline V gene has CDR1 SGHTA and CDR2 FQGNSA. Trimming cost V 0 bases and J 4 bases, with 12 bases left between them. CDR3 length: 16 amino acids. The full variable domain, in which reference TRBV7-2 and TRBJ2-2 provide the parts outside the CDR3, is GAGVSQSPSNKVTEKGKDVELRCDPISGHTALYWYRQSLGQGLEFLIYFQGNSAPDKSGLPSDRFSAERTGGSVSTLTIQRTQQEDSAVYLCASSLAGLGSTGELFFGEGSRLTVL.

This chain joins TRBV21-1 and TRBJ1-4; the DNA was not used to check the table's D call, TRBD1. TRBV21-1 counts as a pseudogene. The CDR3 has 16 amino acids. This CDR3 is CASSKMEGAANEKLFF. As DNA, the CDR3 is TGTGCCAGCAGCAAAATGGAGGGGGCGGCTAATGAAAAACTGTTTTTT.

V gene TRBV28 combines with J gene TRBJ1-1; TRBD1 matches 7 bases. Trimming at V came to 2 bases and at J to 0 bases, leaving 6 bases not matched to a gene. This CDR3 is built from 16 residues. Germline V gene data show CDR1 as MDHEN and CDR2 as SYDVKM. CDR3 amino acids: CASSLGQGDVNTEAFF. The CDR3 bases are TGTGCCAGCAGTTTAGGGCAGGGGGATGTGAACACTGAAGCTTTCTTT.

The CDR3 nucleotides are TGTGCCAGCAGCCAAACTCTACGACAGGGGGCTGGGTACGAGCAGTACTTC. Translated: CASSQTLRQGAGYEQYF. V and J are TRBV4-2 and TRBJ2-7; 10 nucleotides line up with TRBD1. Trimming removed 2 bases from V and 4 bases from J; junction bases left unmatched: 11. The CDR3 is 17 residues long. Looked up from germline, CDR1 is LGHNA and CDR2 is YNFKEQ.

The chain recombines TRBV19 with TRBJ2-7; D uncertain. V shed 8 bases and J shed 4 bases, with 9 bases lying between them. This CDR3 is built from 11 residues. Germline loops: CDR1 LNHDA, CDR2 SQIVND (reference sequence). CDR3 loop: CASYNGYEQYF. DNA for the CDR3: TGTGCCAGTTATAACGGGTACGAGCAGTACTTC.

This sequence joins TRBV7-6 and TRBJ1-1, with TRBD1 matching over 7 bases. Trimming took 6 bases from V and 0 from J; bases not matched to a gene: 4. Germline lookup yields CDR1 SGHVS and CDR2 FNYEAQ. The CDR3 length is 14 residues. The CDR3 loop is CASSRDRVNTEAFF. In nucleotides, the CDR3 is TGTGCCAGCAGTCGGGACAGAGTGAACACTGAAGCTTTCTTT.

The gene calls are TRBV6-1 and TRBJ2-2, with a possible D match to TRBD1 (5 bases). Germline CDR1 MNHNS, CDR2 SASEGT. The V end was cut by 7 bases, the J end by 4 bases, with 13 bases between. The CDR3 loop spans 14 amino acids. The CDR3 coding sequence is TGTGCCAGCACTCAGGGTGTCGGCACCGGGGAGCTGTTTTTT. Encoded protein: CASTQGVGTGELFF.

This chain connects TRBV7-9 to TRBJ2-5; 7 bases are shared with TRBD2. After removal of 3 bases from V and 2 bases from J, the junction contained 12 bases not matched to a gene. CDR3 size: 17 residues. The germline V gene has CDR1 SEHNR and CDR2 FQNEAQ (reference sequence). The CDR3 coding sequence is TGTGCCAGCAGCTTGTGGGATTCACTAGCGCCGCAAGAGACCCAGTACTTC. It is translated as CASSLWDSLAPQETQYF. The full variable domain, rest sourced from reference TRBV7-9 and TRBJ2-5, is DTGVSQNPRHKITKRGQNVTFRCDPISEHNRLYWYRQTLGQGPEFLTYFQNEAQLEKSRLLSDRFSAERPKGSFSTLEIQRTEQGDSAMYLCASSLWDSLAPQETQYFGPGTRLLVL.

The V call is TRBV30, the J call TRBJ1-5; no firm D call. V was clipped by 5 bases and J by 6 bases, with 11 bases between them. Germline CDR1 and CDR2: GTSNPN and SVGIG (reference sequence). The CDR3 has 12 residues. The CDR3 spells CAWGSGSQPQHF. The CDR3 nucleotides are TGTGCCTGGGGAAGCGGCTCTCAGCCCCAGCATTTT.

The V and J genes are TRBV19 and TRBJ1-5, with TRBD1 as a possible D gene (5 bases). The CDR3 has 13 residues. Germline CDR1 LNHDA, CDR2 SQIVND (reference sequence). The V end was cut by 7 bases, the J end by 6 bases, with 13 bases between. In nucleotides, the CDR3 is TGTGCCAGTAATCTGCAGGGAGGTCAGCCCCAGCATTTT. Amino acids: CASNLQGGQPQHF.

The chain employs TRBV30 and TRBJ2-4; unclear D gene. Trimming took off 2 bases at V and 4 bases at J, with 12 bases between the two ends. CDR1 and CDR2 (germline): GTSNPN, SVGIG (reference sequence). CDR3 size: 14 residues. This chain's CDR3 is CAWSRELIKNIQYF. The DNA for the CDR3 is TGTGCCTGGAGTAGAGAGCTTATTAAAAACATTCAGTACTTC.